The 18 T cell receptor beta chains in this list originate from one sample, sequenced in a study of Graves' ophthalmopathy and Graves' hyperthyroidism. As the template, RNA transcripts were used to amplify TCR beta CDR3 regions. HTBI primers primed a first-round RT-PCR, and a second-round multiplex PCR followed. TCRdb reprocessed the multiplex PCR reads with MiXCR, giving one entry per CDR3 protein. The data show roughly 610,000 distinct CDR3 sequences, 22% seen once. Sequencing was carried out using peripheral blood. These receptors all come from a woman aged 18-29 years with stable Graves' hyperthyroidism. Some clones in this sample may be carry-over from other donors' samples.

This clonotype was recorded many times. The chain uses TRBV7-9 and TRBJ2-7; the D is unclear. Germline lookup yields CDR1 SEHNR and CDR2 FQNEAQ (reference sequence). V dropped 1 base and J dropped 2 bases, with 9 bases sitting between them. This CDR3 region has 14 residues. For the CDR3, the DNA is TGTGCCAGCAGCTTAGAAGCAGCTACCTACGAGCAGTACTTC. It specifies CASSLEAATYEQYF.

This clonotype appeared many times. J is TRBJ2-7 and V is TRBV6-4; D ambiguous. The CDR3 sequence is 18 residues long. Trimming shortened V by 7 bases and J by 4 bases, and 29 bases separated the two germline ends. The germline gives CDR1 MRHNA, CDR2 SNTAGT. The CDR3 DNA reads TGTGCCAGCACCCACAGCCAAAGATCCTCCCCCATTCCATACGAGCAGTACTTC. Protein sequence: CASTHSQRSSPIPYEQYF.

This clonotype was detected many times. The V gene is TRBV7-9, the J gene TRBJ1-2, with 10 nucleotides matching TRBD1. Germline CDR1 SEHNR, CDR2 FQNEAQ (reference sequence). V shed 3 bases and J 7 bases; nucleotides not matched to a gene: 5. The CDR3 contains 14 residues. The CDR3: CASSLGQGTTGYTF. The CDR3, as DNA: TGTGCCAGCAGCTTGGGACAGGGGACAACTGGCTACACCTTC.

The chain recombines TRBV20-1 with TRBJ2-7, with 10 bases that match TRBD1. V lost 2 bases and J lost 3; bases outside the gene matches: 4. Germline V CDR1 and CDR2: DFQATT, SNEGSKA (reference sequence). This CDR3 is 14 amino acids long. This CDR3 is CSARYGQGDYEQYF. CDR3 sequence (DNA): TGCAGTGCTAGATACGGACAGGGGGACTACGAGCAGTACTTC.

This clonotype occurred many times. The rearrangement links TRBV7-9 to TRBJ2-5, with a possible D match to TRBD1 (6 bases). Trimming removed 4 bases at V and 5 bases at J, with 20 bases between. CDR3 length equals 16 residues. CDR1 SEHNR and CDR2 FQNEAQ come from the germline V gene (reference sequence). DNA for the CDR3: TGTGCCAGCAGCTCGATGGGCAGGGGCCCTGGGGAGACCCAGTACTTC. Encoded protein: CASSSMGRGPGETQYF. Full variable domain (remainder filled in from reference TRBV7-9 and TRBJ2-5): DTGVSQNPRHKITKRGQNVTFRCDPISEHNRLYWYRQTLGQGPEFLTYFQNEAQLEKSRLLSDRFSAERPKGSFSTLEIQRTEQGDSAMYLCASSSMGRGPGETQYFGPGTRLLVL.

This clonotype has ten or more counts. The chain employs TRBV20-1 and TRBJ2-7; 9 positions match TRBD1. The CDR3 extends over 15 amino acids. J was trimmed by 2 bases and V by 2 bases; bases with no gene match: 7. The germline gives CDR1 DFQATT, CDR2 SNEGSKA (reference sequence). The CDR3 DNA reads TGCAGTGCTAGATGGGGACAGGGATCGGCCTACGAGCAGTACTTC. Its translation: CSARWGQGSAYEQYF.

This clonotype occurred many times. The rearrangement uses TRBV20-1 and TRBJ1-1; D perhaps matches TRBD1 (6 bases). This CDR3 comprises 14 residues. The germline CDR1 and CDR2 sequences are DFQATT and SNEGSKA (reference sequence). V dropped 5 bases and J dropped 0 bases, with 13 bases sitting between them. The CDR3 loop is CSAEYREMNTEAFF. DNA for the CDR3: TGCAGTGCTGAATACAGGGAGATGAACACTGAAGCTTTCTTT.

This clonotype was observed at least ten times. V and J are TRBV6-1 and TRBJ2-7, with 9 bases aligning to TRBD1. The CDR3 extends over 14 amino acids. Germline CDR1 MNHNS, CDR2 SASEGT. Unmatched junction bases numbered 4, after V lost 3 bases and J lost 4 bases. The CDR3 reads CASSDYRGQYEQYF. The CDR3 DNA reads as TGTGCCAGCAGTGACTACAGGGGGCAGTACGAGCAGTACTTC.

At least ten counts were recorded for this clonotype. CDR3 sequence: CASSEARGQTEQYF. The CDR3 nucleotides read TGTGCCAGCAGTGAAGCGCGGGGGCAGACCGAGCAGTACTTC. This chain uses TRBV2 with TRBJ2-7, with a possible D match to TRBD2 (7 bases). CDR3 length equals 14 residues. Trimming pared 0 bases from V and 6 bases from J, leaving 12 bases between. Germline V gives CDR1 SNHLY, CDR2 FYNNEI.

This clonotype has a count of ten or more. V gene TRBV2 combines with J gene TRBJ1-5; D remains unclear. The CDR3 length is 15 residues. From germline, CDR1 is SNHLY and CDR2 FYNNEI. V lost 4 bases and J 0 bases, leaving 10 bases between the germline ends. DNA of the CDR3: TGTGCCAGCAGTGTAGAGGGAGATAGCAATCAGCCCCAGCATTTT. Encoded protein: CASSVEGDSNQPQHF.

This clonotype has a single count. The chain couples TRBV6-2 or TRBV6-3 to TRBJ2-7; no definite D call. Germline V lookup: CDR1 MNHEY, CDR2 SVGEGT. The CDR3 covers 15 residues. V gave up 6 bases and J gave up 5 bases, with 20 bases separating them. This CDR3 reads CASSQESLGTNEQYF. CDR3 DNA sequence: TGTGCCAGCAGCCAAGAGTCGTTGGGTACCAACGAGCAGTACTTC.

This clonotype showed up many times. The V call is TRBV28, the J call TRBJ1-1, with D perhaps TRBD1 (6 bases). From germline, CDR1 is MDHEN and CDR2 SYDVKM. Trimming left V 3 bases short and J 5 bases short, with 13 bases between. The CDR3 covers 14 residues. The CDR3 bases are TGTGCCAGCAGTTTTGGGGGCTCGGTTACTGAAGCTTTCTTT. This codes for CASSFGGSVTEAFF.

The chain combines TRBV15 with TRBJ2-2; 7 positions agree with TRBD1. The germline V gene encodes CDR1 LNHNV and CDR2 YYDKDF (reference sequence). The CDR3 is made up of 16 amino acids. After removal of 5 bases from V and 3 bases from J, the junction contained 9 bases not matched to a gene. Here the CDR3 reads CATSGGQFRDTGELFF. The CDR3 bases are TGTGCCACCAGCGGGGGACAGTTTAGGGACACCGGGGAGCTGTTTTTT.

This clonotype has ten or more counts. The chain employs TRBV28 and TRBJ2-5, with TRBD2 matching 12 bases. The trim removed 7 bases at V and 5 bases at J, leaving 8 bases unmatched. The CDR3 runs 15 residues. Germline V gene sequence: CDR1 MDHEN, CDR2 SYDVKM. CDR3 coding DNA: TGTGCCAGCACCAAGGCTAGCGGGGGGGAGGAGACCCAGTACTTC. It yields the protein CASTKASGGEETQYF.

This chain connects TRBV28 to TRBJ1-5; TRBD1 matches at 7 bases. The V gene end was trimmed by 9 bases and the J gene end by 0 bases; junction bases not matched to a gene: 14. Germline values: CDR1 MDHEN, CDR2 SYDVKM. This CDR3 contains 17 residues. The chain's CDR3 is CARRTGPLPYSNQPQHF. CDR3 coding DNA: TGTGCCAGAAGGACAGGCCCTCTCCCTTATAGCAATCAGCCCCAGCATTTT.

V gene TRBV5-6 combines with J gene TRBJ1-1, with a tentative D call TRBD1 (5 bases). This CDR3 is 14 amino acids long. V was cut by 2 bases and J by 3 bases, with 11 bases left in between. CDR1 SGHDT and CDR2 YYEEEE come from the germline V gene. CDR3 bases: TGTGCCAGCAGCTTTAAGTGGGGGGACACTGAAGCTTTCTTT. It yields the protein CASSFKWGDTEAFF.

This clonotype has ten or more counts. The CDR3 region is CASSSASSLMNTEAFF. The CDR3 DNA follows: TGTGCCAGCAGCTCCGCGTCTTCGCTGATGAACACTGAAGCTTTCTTT. The chain couples TRBV5-5 to TRBJ1-1; no clear D. The CDR3 extends over 16 amino acids. The V gene lost 3 bases and the J gene lost 0 bases, with 15 bases spanning the gap. Germline CDR1 SGHKS, CDR2 YYEKEE (reference sequence). Complete variable domain (other parts from reference TRBV5-5 and TRBJ1-1): DAGVTQSPTHLIKTRGQQVTLRCSPISGHKSVSWYQQVLGQGPQFIFQYYEKEERGRGNFPDRFSARQFPNYSSELNVNALLLGDSALYLCASSSASSLMNTEAFFGQGTRLTVV.

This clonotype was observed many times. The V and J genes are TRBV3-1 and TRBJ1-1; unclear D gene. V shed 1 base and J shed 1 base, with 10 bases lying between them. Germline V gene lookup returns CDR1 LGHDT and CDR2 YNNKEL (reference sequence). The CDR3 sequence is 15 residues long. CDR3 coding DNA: TGTGCCAGCAGCCAAGGATTACAGCCGAACACTGAAGCTTTCTTT. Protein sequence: CASSQGLQPNTEAFF.